Listed below are T cell receptor beta chains from one sample, sequenced in a study of blood T cells in healthy people across ages. TCRdb reprocessed the 5' RACE reads with MiXCR, giving one entry per CDR3 protein. The table has fewer than 700,000 distinct CDR3 sequences, less than 45% seen once; the top ten hold about 32%. The sequenced sample was blood. These receptors all come from a man older than 75 in good health. Both conserved end residues are part of each CDR3. D genes are given only for firm matches. Some rows have no size entry. The others give once, few or many, or a class for an expanded clone.

j_call,d_call,v_call,clone_size,cdr3_nt,cdr3_aa
TRBJ1-4,NA,TRBV27,NA,TGTGCCAGCAGTTTCCTTTTCCCCCAGGGTGGCGAAAAACTGTTTTTT,CASSFLFPQGGEKLFF
TRBJ2-1,TRBD2,TRBV6-2/TRBV6-3,few,TGTGCCAGCACCCTTAGCGGGGTTAACAATGAGCAGTTCTTC,CASTLSGVNNEQFF
TRBJ2-6,NA,TRBV27,few,TGTGCCAGCAGTTTATCCCCATCAGGGAGCGGGGCCAACGTCCTGACTTTC,CASSLSPSGSGANVLTF
TRBJ1-5,NA,TRBV20-1,NA,TGCAGTGCCACGGGTATCAGGGAGGCGCAGCCCCAGCATTTT,CSATGIREAQPQHF
TRBJ2-5,TRBD2,TRBV7-2,few,TGTGCCAGCAGCTCACGGACCGGCGGGAGCTCCCAGTACTTC,CASSSRTGGSSQYF
TRBJ2-2,TRBD2,TRBV7-2,NA,TGTGCCAGCAGCTTAAGAAGCGGGAGTGGAACCGGGGAGCTGTTTTTT,CASSLRSGSGTGELFF
TRBJ2-5,TRBD2,TRBV3-1,NA,TGTGCCAGCAGCCAAGTAGGAATGGCGGGGGGGCGTGAGACCCAGTACTTC,CASSQVGMAGGRETQYF
TRBJ2-7,NA,TRBV27,NA,TGTGCCAGCAGTTTAGAGCAGGCCTACGAGCAGTACTTC,CASSLEQAYEQYF
TRBJ2-1,TRBD2,TRBV6-5,few,TGTGCCAGCAGTTACCTTAGCGGGACCTCCTACAATGAGCAGTTCTTC,CASSYLSGTSYNEQFF
TRBJ2-3,TRBD2,TRBV20-1,few,TGCAGTGCTCCTAGCGGAGGCACAGATACGCAGTATTTT,CSAPSGGTDTQYF
TRBJ2-1,NA,TRBV7-8,few,TGTGCCAGCAGCCTCACTTTACTTCCGGGAGCCACTGCATCAACCGAGCAGTTCTTC,CASSLTLLPGATASTEQFF
TRBJ2-7,TRBD1,TRBV13,NA,TGTGCCAGCAGCTTGTTAGCCCAGGACAGGGCCCACGAGCAGTACTTC,CASSLLAQDRAHEQYF
TRBJ1-2,NA,TRBV6-1,NA,TGTGCCAGCAGTCTTCAGGACAGTAACTATGGCTACACCTTC,CASSLQDSNYGYTF
TRBJ2-3,NA,TRBV12-3/TRBV12-4,NA,TGTGCCAGCATCAGGGGACCAGTTGCAGATACGCAGTATTTT,CASIRGPVADTQYF
TRBJ2-3,TRBD1,TRBV29-1,NA,TGCAGCGGAGCAGGGGGCTTCCCCACAGATACGCAGTATTTT,CSGAGGFPTDTQYF
TRBJ2-5,NA,TRBV2,few,TGTGCCAGCATTCGTAGTAGGGGCGAGACCCAGTACTTC,CASIRSRGETQYF
TRBJ2-3,NA,TRBV11-2,many,TGTGCCAGCAGCTTAGGTGGAGGGACAACCCTTAGCACAGATACGCAGTATTTT,CASSLGGGTTLSTDTQYF
TRBJ2-1,NA,TRBV7-2,NA,TGTGCCAGCAGCTTAGTAATCTTGAGGGATGAGCAGTTCTTC,CASSLVILRDEQFF
TRBJ1-2,TRBD1,TRBV20-1,NA,TGCAGTGCTAGCGGGGGACAGGGGGTCTATGGCTACACCTTC,CSASGGQGVYGYTF
TRBJ1-5,NA,TRBV6-1,NA,TGTGCCAGCAGTGAAGGGTTGATCGTCAGGATTAGCAATCAGCCCCAGCATTTT,CASSEGLIVRISNQPQHF
TRBJ1-5,NA,TRBV7-9,NA,TGTGCCAGCAGCTTAGATTTAGGTCAGCCCCAGCATTTT,CASSLDLGQPQHF
TRBJ1-1,TRBD1,TRBV9,NA,TGTGCCAGCAGCGTCAATTTCGGGACAGTTGGGAACACTGAAGCTTTCTTT,CASSVNFGTVGNTEAFF
TRBJ1-1,NA,TRBV4-1,NA,TGCGCCAGCAGCCACCTGAGCACAGATACGGGATCGGCTTTCTTT,CASSHLSTDTGSAFF
TRBJ2-5,NA,TRBV10-1,few,TGCGCCAGCAGTGAGTCCGACAAAGAGACCCAGTACTTC,CASSESDKETQYF
TRBJ2-7,TRBD1,TRBV20-1,NA,TGCAGTGCCACCCTCCCCAGGGGGCGTTCCTACGAGCAGTACTTC,CSATLPRGRSYEQYF
TRBJ2-5,TRBD1,TRBV4-1,few,TGCGCCAGCAGCCAACCTCGGACAGGGTCGGATGAGCAGTACTTC,CASSQPRTGSDEQYF
TRBJ2-7,NA,TRBV6-2/TRBV6-3,once,TGTGCCAGCACTGAATTGAGGGCCAAAAACATTCGGTACTTC,CASTELRAKNIRYF
TRBJ2-2,NA,TRBV29-1,NA,TGCAGCGGCCGAAGGCGGAGCGCCGGGGAGCTGTTTTTT,CSGRRRSAGELFF